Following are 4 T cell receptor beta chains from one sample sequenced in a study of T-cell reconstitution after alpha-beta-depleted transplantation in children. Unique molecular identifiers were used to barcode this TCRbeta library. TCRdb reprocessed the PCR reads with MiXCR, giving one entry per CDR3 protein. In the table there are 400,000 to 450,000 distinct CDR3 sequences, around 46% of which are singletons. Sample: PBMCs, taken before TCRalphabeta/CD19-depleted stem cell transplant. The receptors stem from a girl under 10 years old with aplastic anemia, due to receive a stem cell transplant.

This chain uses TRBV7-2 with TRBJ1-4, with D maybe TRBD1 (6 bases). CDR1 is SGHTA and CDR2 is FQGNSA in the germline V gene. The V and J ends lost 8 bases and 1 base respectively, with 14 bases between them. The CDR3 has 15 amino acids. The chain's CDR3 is CASCRKGGTNEKLFF. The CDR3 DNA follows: TGTGCCAGCTGCCGAAAAGGGGGAACTAATGAAAAACTGTTTTTT.

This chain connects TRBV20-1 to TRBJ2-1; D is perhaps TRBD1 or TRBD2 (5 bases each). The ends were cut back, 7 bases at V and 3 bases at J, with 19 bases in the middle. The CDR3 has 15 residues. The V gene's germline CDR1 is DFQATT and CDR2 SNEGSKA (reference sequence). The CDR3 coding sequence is TGCAGTGTTCAAGCTCCGGGACGGAGCTACAATGAGCAGTTCTTC. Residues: CSVQAPGRSYNEQFF.

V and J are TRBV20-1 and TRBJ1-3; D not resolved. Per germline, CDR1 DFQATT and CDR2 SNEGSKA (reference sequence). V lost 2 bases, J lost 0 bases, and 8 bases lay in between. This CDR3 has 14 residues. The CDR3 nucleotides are TGCAGTGCTAGACCGAGGGCCTCTGGAAACACCATATATTTT. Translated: CSARPRASGNTIYF.

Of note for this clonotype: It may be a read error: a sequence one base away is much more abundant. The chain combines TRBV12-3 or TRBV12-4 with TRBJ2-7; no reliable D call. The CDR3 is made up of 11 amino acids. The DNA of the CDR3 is TGTGCCTGCAGATCCCGGTACGAGCAGTACTTC. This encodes CACRSRYEQYF.